The entry that follows covers one T cell receptor (beta chain) sequence. This specimen belongs to a study of STAT5B mutations in CD4+ large granular lymphocyte leukemia. V was shortened by 4 bases and J by 4 bases, with 11 bases between the two germline ends. The CDR3 is made up of 13 amino acids. The V gene's germline CDR1 is SGHRS and CDR2 YFSETQ. Some clones are missing from TCRdb's copy, which holds only in-frame ones; the method was immunoSEQ multiplex PCR. The table includes 30,000 or so clones, 70% to 90% detected once. The sequenced sample was CD4+ T cells from blood buffy coats. This TCR derives from a human donor in good health. This chain uses TRBV5-1 with TRBJ2-5, with D unresolved. In DNA form, the CDR3 reads TGCGCCAGCAGCACACAGTCGGGAGAGACCCAGTACTTC. Its translation: CASSTQSGETQYF.